A selection of T cell receptor beta chains follows, all from one sample in a study of blood T cell repertoires in COVID-19. Repertoires were generated with immunoSEQ multiplex PCR, while TCRdb's copy carries only in-frame clones and drops some. The sample includes 190,000 or so clones, 80% to 90% of them seen just once. Sequences were obtained from PBMCs or T cells enriched from blood (not recorded which). These TCRs come from a woman aged 25 to 39 who had been exposed to COVID-19. Each CDR3 is given with its conserved first and last residue. Each record gives: J gene, clone size, D gene, V gene, CDR3 DNA, CDR3 protein. A D gene is named only where the DNA matches it firmly. The size entry is marked missing in some rows and otherwise reads once, few, many or a size class.

J: TRBJ1-1; size: NA; D: TRBD1; V: TRBV4-1; DNA: TGCGCCAGCAGCCAAGATATCGGTTCGTCCTCCAGGGGGCGAAGTACTGAAGCTTTCTTT; CDR3: CASSQDIGSSSRGRSTEAFF
J: TRBJ1-2; size: NA; D: NA; V: TRBV6-5; DNA: TGTGCCAGCACGGGCTCGACAGCGATGAGGTATGGCTACACCTTC; CDR3: CASTGSTAMRYGYTF
J: TRBJ2-2; size: few; D: NA; V: TRBV5-1; DNA: TGCGCCAGCAGCTTTACTGTGAACACCGGGGAGCTGTTTTTT; CDR3: CASSFTVNTGELFF
J: TRBJ2-7; size: NA; D: NA; V: TRBV9; DNA: TGTGCCAGCAGCGTAGCCGGCTCCTACGAGCAGTACTTC; CDR3: CASSVAGSYEQYF
J: TRBJ1-1; size: once; D: NA; V: TRBV11-2; DNA: TGTGCCAGCAGCCCGGGGGGGAACACTGAAGCTTTCTTT; CDR3: CASSPGGNTEAFF
J: TRBJ1-2; size: NA; D: NA; V: TRBV12-3/TRBV12-4; DNA: TGTGCCAGCAGTTGGGAGGGGTATGGCTACACCTTC; CDR3: CASSWEGYGYTF
J: TRBJ1-6; size: NA; D: NA; V: TRBV5-1; DNA: TGCGCCAGCAGCAGGGAAGGGAGCTCCTATAATTCACCCCTCCACTTT; CDR3: CASSREGSSYNSPLHF
J: TRBJ1-2; size: once; D: TRBD1; V: TRBV5-4; DNA: TGTGCCAGCAGCCCTAAGCAGACAGGGGACTATGGCTACACCTTC; CDR3: CASSPKQTGDYGYTF
J: TRBJ2-2; size: NA; D: TRBD1; V: TRBV5-4; DNA: TGTGCCAGCAGCCTGCGGGACAGGGCCTCCGGGGAGCTGTTTTTT; CDR3: CASSLRDRASGELFF
J: TRBJ1-4; size: NA; D: TRBD1; V: TRBV5-6; DNA: TGTGCCAGCAGCCATGCAACAGGGGATGTCGAAAAACTGTTTTTT; CDR3: CASSHATGDVEKLFF
J: TRBJ2-7; size: NA; D: NA; V: TRBV4-2; DNA: TGTGCCAGCAGCCAAGGCGAAAGTACTACCCGCTACGAGCAGTACTTC; CDR3: CASSQGESTTRYEQYF
J: TRBJ2-7; size: NA; D: NA; V: TRBV5-8; DNA: TGTGCCAGCAGCTTGAGGCCAGGGCAGTACTTC; CDR3: CASSLRPGQYF
J: TRBJ1-5; size: NA; D: NA; V: TRBV5-5; DNA: TGTGCCAGCAGCTTGGGTGGGCGGGATCAGCCCCAGCATTTT; CDR3: CASSLGGRDQPQHF
J: TRBJ2-7; size: NA; D: NA; V: TRBV5-6; DNA: TGTGCCAGCAGCGGCCGGACAAGGGTCTACGAGCAGTACTTC; CDR3: CASSGRTRVYEQYF
J: TRBJ1-1; size: NA; D: NA; V: TRBV25-1; DNA: TGTGCCAGCAGTGAATATCGCCCCGTAGCTGAAGCTTTCTTT; CDR3: CASSEYRPVAEAFF
J: TRBJ1-4; size: NA; D: NA; V: TRBV4-2; DNA: TGTGCCAGCAGCCAAGATGGGGCCACAACTAATGAAAAACTGTTTTTT; CDR3: CASSQDGATTNEKLFF
J: TRBJ1-2; size: NA; D: NA; V: TRBV10-3; DNA: TGTGCCATCAGTGAAGGAGGTGTGGGTGGCTACACCTTC; CDR3: CAISEGGVGGYTF
J: TRBJ2-1; size: once; D: TRBD2; V: TRBV5-1; DNA: TGCGCCAGCAGCGACACTGTAGCGGGGGGCTCGAATGAGCAGTTCTTC; CDR3: CASSDTVAGGSNEQFF
J: TRBJ1-1; size: NA; D: NA; V: TRBV2; DNA: TGTGCCAGCAAGAAGACAGATTTATCTGGGACTGAAGCTTTCTTT; CDR3: CASKKTDLSGTEAFF
J: TRBJ2-7; size: NA; D: TRBD1; V: TRBV15; DNA: TGTGCCACCAGCCCACACCCGGGACAGGAGTTCTACGAGCAGTACTTC; CDR3: CATSPHPGQEFYEQYF
J: TRBJ2-5; size: once; D: TRBD1; V: TRBV5-4; DNA: TGTGCCAGCAGCTTGGAACAGGGGACCCAAGAGACCCAGTACTTC; CDR3: CASSLEQGTQETQYF
J: TRBJ2-7; size: NA; D: TRBD2; V: TRBV11-3; DNA: TGTGCCAGCAGCCCACGGACTAGCTCCTACGAGCAGTACTTC; CDR3: CASSPRTSSYEQYF
J: TRBJ2-2; size: NA; D: NA; V: TRBV6-5; DNA: TGTGCCAGCAGTTACCGTCAGCGGACCGGGGAGCTGTTTTTT; CDR3: CASSYRQRTGELFF
J: TRBJ1-5; size: NA; D: NA; V: TRBV5-4; DNA: TGTGCCAGCAGCTTGTGGGGCGCTCGGGATCAGCCCCAGCATTTT; CDR3: CASSLWGARDQPQHF
J: TRBJ1-5; size: NA; D: TRBD1; V: TRBV14; DNA: TGTGCCAGCAGCCAAGGAATTCCGGGACAGGGTTTTTTAATCCTATACAATCAGCCCCAGCATTTT; CDR3: CASSQGIPGQGFLILYNQPQHF
J: TRBJ2-2; size: NA; D: NA; V: TRBV2; DNA: TGTGCCAGCAGGAGGCCTGAGGGGAACACCGGGGAGCTGTTTTTT; CDR3: CASRRPEGNTGELFF
J: TRBJ2-7; size: NA; D: NA; V: TRBV6-5; DNA: TGTGCCAGCAGCCAAACGGTCGGGACCTACGAGCAGTACTTC; CDR3: CASSQTVGTYEQYF
J: TRBJ2-7; size: NA; D: TRBD1; V: TRBV7-9; DNA: TGTGCCAGCAGCTTACAGGGGGCCTACGAGCAGTACTTC; CDR3: CASSLQGAYEQYF
J: TRBJ2-7; size: NA; D: TRBD1; V: TRBV3-1/TRBV3-2; DNA: TGTGCCAGCAGCCATGAGGGGGACAGCCATTACGAGCAGTACTTC; CDR3: CASSHEGDSHYEQYF
J: TRBJ2-7; size: few; D: NA; V: TRBV7-6; DNA: TGTGCCAGCACGCAAATGGCGGGGGCATACGAGCAGTACTTC; CDR3: CASTQMAGAYEQYF
J: TRBJ1-5; size: NA; D: NA; V: TRBV5-1; DNA: TGCGCCAGCAGCTTGGAGGGGCTGGATCAGCCCCAGCATTTT; CDR3: CASSLEGLDQPQHF
J: TRBJ1-3; size: NA; D: NA; V: TRBV30; DNA: TGTGCCTGGAGTGGAGGGGGAAACACCATATATTTT; CDR3: CAWSGGGNTIYF
J: TRBJ1-2; size: once; D: NA; V: TRBV5-5; DNA: TGTGCCAGCAGCGCCAACAGGGAGCCGGGGTATGGCTACACCTTC; CDR3: CASSANREPGYGYTF
J: TRBJ1-2; size: NA; D: NA; V: TRBV11-3; DNA: TGTGCCAGCAGCTTAGATTCCCAGGGTCATGGCTACACCTTC; CDR3: CASSLDSQGHGYTF
J: TRBJ2-3; size: NA; D: NA; V: TRBV9; DNA: TGTGCCAGCAGCGTATCGCCGGGGGGCTTGAATACGCAGTATTTT; CDR3: CASSVSPGGLNTQYF
J: TRBJ1-5; size: NA; D: NA; V: TRBV15; DNA: TGTGCCACCAGCGAGACACCTAATCAGCCCCAGCATTTT; CDR3: CATSETPNQPQHF
J: TRBJ2-2; size: few; D: TRBD1; V: TRBV4-2; DNA: TGTGCCGCCAGCCTCCCCGGGACAGGCAACACCGGGGAGCTGTTTTTT; CDR3: CAASLPGTGNTGELFF
J: TRBJ1-6; size: NA; D: NA; V: TRBV7-9; DNA: TGTGCCAGCAGCCCGGAGACAGTAAATTCACCCCTCCACTTT; CDR3: CASSPETVNSPLHF
J: TRBJ2-2; size: NA; D: TRBD2; V: TRBV3-1/TRBV3-2; DNA: TGTGCCAGCAGCCAAGTGACTAGCGCGTACACCGGGGAGCTGTTTTTT; CDR3: CASSQVTSAYTGELFF
J: TRBJ1-4; size: NA; D: NA; V: TRBV28; DNA: TGTGCCAGCACCACCTCCGGGAGGGCTAATGAAAAACTGTTTTTT; CDR3: CASTTSGRANEKLFF
J: TRBJ2-7; size: NA; D: TRBD1; V: TRBV30; DNA: TGTGCCTGGAGGACAGGGTCCTACGAGCAGTACTTC; CDR3: CAWRTGSYEQYF
J: TRBJ2-2; size: once; D: NA; V: TRBV29-1; DNA: TGCAGCGTTGGGCGAACCACAGATAACACCGGGGAGCTGTTTTTT; CDR3: CSVGRTTDNTGELFF
J: TRBJ1-6; size: NA; D: NA; V: TRBV11-2; DNA: TGTGCCAGCAGCTTTTCTCTGACAGTCTATAATTCACCCCTCCACTTT; CDR3: CASSFSLTVYNSPLHF
J: TRBJ1-1; size: NA; D: NA; V: TRBV29-1; DNA: TGCAGCGTTTTCAGCACTGAAGCTTTCTTT; CDR3: CSVFSTEAFF
J: TRBJ2-1; size: once; D: TRBD2; V: TRBV7-2; DNA: TGTGCCAGCAGCTTAGGCCCGCCTGGACTAGCCCCCAATGAGCAGTTCTTC; CDR3: CASSLGPPGLAPNEQFF
J: TRBJ2-3; size: NA; D: TRBD2; V: TRBV9; DNA: TGTGCCAGCAGCGGCAGGGGGACTAGCGGGGGGCGGCCAGATACGCAGTATTTT; CDR3: CASSGRGTSGGRPDTQYF
J: TRBJ1-4; size: NA; D: NA; V: TRBV5-1; DNA: TGCGCCAGCAGCTTGGTTCCGGGAACTCGAAATGAAAAACTGTTTTTT; CDR3: CASSLVPGTRNEKLFF
J: TRBJ2-7; size: few; D: TRBD1; V: TRBV5-1; DNA: TGCGCCAGCAGCGCAGAACAGGGGTATCGGGTTGAGCAGTACTTC; CDR3: CASSAEQGYRVEQYF
J: TRBJ2-7; size: NA; D: TRBD2; V: TRBV7-2; DNA: TGTGCCAGCAGCCCCTTGCGGGGGGGCTACGAGCAGTACTTC; CDR3: CASSPLRGGYEQYF
J: TRBJ2-3; size: NA; D: NA; V: TRBV2; DNA: TGTGCCAGCAGAGATTACAAAGATACGCAGTATTTT; CDR3: CASRDYKDTQYF
J: TRBJ2-3; size: NA; D: TRBD2; V: TRBV13; DNA: TGTGCCAGCAGACCGACTAGCGGACCCTGGGGCACAGATACGCAGTATTTT; CDR3: CASRPTSGPWGTDTQYF
J: TRBJ1-5; size: NA; D: NA; V: TRBV5-1; DNA: TGCGCCAGCAGCTTGGCCGGACAGTGGGAGCAGCCCCAGCATTTT; CDR3: CASSLAGQWEQPQHF
J: TRBJ1-6; size: NA; D: TRBD1; V: TRBV27; DNA: TGTGCCAGCAGTCCAGGGGGGACAGGGGGCTTCTCCTATAATTCACCCCTCCACTTT; CDR3: CASSPGGTGGFSYNSPLHF
J: TRBJ2-1; size: NA; D: NA; V: TRBV20-1; DNA: TGCAGTGCTAGTTTGTTTGGGACAAACTCCTACAATGAGCAGTTCTTC; CDR3: CSASLFGTNSYNEQFF
J: TRBJ2-5; size: NA; D: NA; V: TRBV2; DNA: TGTGCCAGCAGTGAGGAGGGACGTGAGACCCAGTACTTC; CDR3: CASSEEGRETQYF
J: TRBJ1-5; size: NA; D: NA; V: TRBV2; DNA: TGTGCTGGGGGGGGCGGAGGCAATCAGCCCCAGCATTTT; CDR3: CAGGGGGNQPQHF
J: TRBJ1-2; size: few; D: TRBD1; V: TRBV18; DNA: TGTGCCAGCTCTCCCCTGGCAGGGGGCTCTAAAGGCTACACCTTC; CDR3: CASSPLAGGSKGYTF